This T cell receptor (beta chain) was sequenced in a study of CD8+CD57+ T cells in acquired aplastic anemia. All patients picked for sequencing had shown, by flow cytometry, an expansion of CD8+CD57+ cells. The V end lost 9 bases, the J end lost 9 bases, and 18 bases lay between the germline ends. This CDR3 comprises 13 residues. Germline CDR1 LNHDA, CDR2 SQIVND (reference sequence). This clonotype was counted between two and nine times. Template material for TCR beta VDJ and CDR3 profiling consisted of genomic DNA. From the reads, TCRdb called clonotypes with MiXCR, one entry per CDR3 protein. The repertoire has 450,000 to 600,000 distinct CDR3 sequences, about a third of them found once; the top ten carry less than 0.85%.

The sequencing input was sorted CD4+, CD8+, or CD8+CD57+ T cells (not recorded which) from PBMCs. V gene TRBV19 combines with J gene TRBJ1-5; D not resolved. This receptor was obtained from a human donor with aplastic anemia. This CDR3 is CASSLSGGGPQHF. The CDR3 DNA reads TGTGCCAGCAGCTTGTCCGGAGGAGGGCCCCAGCATTTT.